This TCR beta chain is from a study of T cells in Graves' hyperthyroidism and ophthalmopathy. Broader study findings: Researchers found most expanded thyroid clonotypes above 0.001 in blood as well.

The patients, who ranged from 18 to 65 in age, presented with newly diagnosed hyperthyroidism lasting under 2 months. Clinical symptoms, serum thyroxine, TRAb, thyroid ultrasound and orbital computed tomography informed diagnoses. There were TCR beta CDR3 regions amplified from RNA transcripts. The TCR CDR3 was amplified in a first-round RT-PCR using the HTBI primer set. TCRdb used MiXCR to reprocess the multiplex PCR reads, holding one entry per CDR3 protein. The sample lists approximately 720,000 distinct CDR3 sequences, about 19% seen once, with approximately 15% in the top ten. Between the trimmed V and J ends, which lost 4 bases and 6 bases, there was a span of 6 bases. The CDR3 is 11 amino acids. Comments on this clonotype: What it binds is not known.

Sequenced sample: blood. This TCR derives from a woman in her fifties or sixties with Graves' hyperthyroidism that later progressed to Graves' ophthalmopathy. V gene TRBV12-3 or TRBV12-4 combines with J gene TRBJ2-5, with D perhaps matching TRBD1 or TRBD2 (5 bases each). In nucleotides, the CDR3 is TGTGCCAGCAGTTGGGACCAGACCCAGTACTTC. Its protein product is CASSWDQTQYF.